The following is a T cell receptor beta chain sequence with its context. Its antigen is undetermined. The data belong to a study of cytomegalovirus exposure and HLA in healthy donors. Germline lookup yields CDR1 PRHDT and CDR2 FYEKMQ (reference sequence). This CDR3 is 13 amino acids long. V gave up 5 bases and J gave up 4 bases, with 12 bases separating them. The study ran its PCR with 60 Vbeta and 13 Jbeta primers. Only in-frame clones appear in the TCRdb table, and some are missing; sequencing was by immunoSEQ multiplex PCR. The sample lists more than 150,000 clones, 65% to 90% occurring once. Study-wide results and limits: Indistinguishable V segments such as TRBV6-2 and TRBV6-3 were excluded. Later, an analysis found that common viral pathogens appeared to be linked with several of the most significant clusters. The dataset shows that most TCR sequences were rare, while some public TCRs occurred in many donors.

This receptor was taken from a girl aged 2-15 years in good health and CMV-seropositive. The sequencing sample was made of PBMCs. The chain employs TRBV13 and TRBJ2-7; D is perhaps TRBD1 (5 bases). The chain's CDR3 is CASSHFDSYEQYF. The DNA of the CDR3 is TGTGCCAGCAGCCATTTCGACAGTTACGAGCAGTACTTC.